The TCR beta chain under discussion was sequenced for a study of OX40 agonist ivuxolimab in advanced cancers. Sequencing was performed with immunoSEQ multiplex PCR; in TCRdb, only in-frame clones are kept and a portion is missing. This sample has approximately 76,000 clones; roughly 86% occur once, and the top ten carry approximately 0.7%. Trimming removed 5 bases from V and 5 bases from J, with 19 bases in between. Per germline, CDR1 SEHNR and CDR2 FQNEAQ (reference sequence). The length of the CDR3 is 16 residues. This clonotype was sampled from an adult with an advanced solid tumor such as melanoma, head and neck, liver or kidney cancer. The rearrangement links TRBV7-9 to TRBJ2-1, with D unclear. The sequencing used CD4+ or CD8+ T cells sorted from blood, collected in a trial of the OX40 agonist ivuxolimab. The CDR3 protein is CASSPHARALDNEQFF. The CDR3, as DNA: TGTGCCAGCAGCCCTCACGCCCGGGCCCTAGACAATGAGCAGTTCTTC.